These 30 T cell receptor beta chains share one sample of origin, sequenced in a study of cytomegalovirus exposure and HLA in healthy donors. Primers: 60 Vbeta forward and 13 Jbeta reverse. Produced via immunoSEQ multiplex PCR; TCRdb's table is partial and in-frame only. This sample carries more than 85,000 clones, 84% of them seen once, and the ten largest clones take 1.2%. What was sequenced was PBMCs. These receptors were obtained from a woman under 30 in good health and CMV-seronegative.

The chain carries TRBV19 and TRBJ1-2; D is unresolved. This CDR3 spans 18 amino acids. CDR1 LNHDA and CDR2 SQIVND come from the germline V gene (reference sequence). V dropped 3 bases and J dropped 0 bases, with 20 bases sitting between them. The CDR3 DNA sequence: TGTGCCAGTAGTATGGGTAGGGAGAATTTATTGCCTAACTATGGCTACACCTTC. This encodes CASSMGRENLLPNYGYTF. Full variable domain (missing parts from reference TRBV19 and TRBJ1-2): DGGITQSPKYLFRKEGQNVTLSCEQNLNHDAMYWYRQDPGQGLRLIYYSQIVNDFQKGDIAEGYSVSREKKESFPLTVTSAQKNPTAFYLCASSMGRENLLPNYGYTFGSGTRLTVV.

V usage is TRBV11-2 and J usage is TRBJ2-5, with TRBD2 as a possible D gene (7 bases). The length of the CDR3 is 15 residues. V was trimmed by 5 bases and J by 5 bases, leaving 18 bases between them. Germline V CDR1 and CDR2: SGHAT, FQNNGV. CDR3 loop: CASSPRGGDGETQYF. In DNA form, the CDR3 reads TGTGCCAGCAGCCCACGAGGGGGGGACGGGGAGACCCAGTACTTC.

The chain uses TRBV4-1 and TRBJ2-5; 13 bases agree with TRBD2. V was clipped by 0 bases and J by 5 bases; unmatched bases: 3. This CDR3 has 16 amino acids. Germline V gene lookup returns CDR1 MGHRA and CDR2 YSYEKL. The CDR3 is CASSQELAGGLETQYF. The DNA for the CDR3 is TGCGCCAGCAGCCAAGAACTAGCGGGGGGGCTGGAGACCCAGTACTTC.

The V gene is TRBV19, the J gene TRBJ2-3, with TRBD1 as a possible D gene (5 bases). Germline V gene data show CDR1 as LNHDA and CDR2 as SQIVND (reference sequence). The CDR3 is 17 residues long. Between the trimmed V and J ends, which lost 6 bases and 4 bases, there was a span of 23 bases. CDR3 nucleotides: TGTGCCAGTAGCCCTACAACGACAGTAATAAGGCCAGATACGCAGTATTTT. This sequence encodes CASSPTTTVIRPDTQYF. Together with reference TRBV19 and TRBJ2-3, the CDR3 gives the full variable domain: DGGITQSPKYLFRKEGQNVTLSCEQNLNHDAMYWYRQDPGQGLRLIYYSQIVNDFQKGDIAEGYSVSREKKESFPLTVTSAQKNPTAFYLCASSPTTTVIRPDTQYFGPGTRLTVL.

The chain has TRBV28 and TRBJ2-5; TRBD1 matches 7 bases. The better agreement between TRBJ2-7 and the DNA end casts doubt on the J call. CDR1 is MDHEN, CDR2 SYDVKM, per germline. The CDR3 is 15 amino acids. This chain's CDR3 is CASSYPDRASYEQYF. CDR3 DNA: TGTGCCAGCAGCTACCCCGACAGGGCCTCCTACGAGCAGTACTTC.

The chain recombines TRBV9 with TRBJ2-5; 11 nucleotides agree with TRBD2. The CDR3 covers 16 residues. Per the germline V gene, CDR1 is SGDLS and CDR2 is YYNGEE. V was clipped by 0 bases and J by 5 bases; unmatched bases: 6. The CDR3 is CASSVGVAGGPETQYF. CDR3 bases: TGTGCCAGCAGCGTAGGGGTAGCGGGGGGGCCCGAGACCCAGTACTTC.

In this sample, this clone turned up a few times. The chain couples TRBV21-1 to TRBJ1-4; the table's D call, TRBD1, has no DNA check behind it. TRBV21-1 is flagged as a pseudogene. The CDR3 contains 17 residues. The CDR3 region is CASSKAPNRGLGEKLFF. CDR3 in DNA: TGTGCCAGCAGCAAAGCCCCTAACAGGGGCCTAGGCGAAAAACTGTTTTTT.

The J gene is TRBJ2-5, the V gene TRBV6-5, with D perhaps TRBD1 (6 bases). The end of the DNA aligns better with TRBJ2-7, so the J call may be wrong. CDR1 and CDR2 from the germline V gene are MNHEY and SVGAGI. There are 13 residues in the CDR3. CDR3 amino acids: CASTKDEGGEQYF. CDR3 nucleotides: TGTGCCAGCACCAAGGACGAAGGGGGCGAGCAGTACTTC.

This rearrangement joins TRBV27 to TRBJ2-7; 9 bases line up with TRBD2. The J segment lost 2 bases and the V segment lost 3 bases, leaving 5 bases of the junction unmatched. Germline V gene data show CDR1 as MNHEY and CDR2 as SMNVEV (reference sequence). The CDR3 is 15 residues long. CDR3 DNA sequence: TGTGCCAGCAGTTTCAGGGCGGGAGGGACCTACGAGCAGTACTTC. Translated, it gives CASSFRAGGTYEQYF.

This chain links TRBV5-1 with TRBJ1-3; D is undetermined. CDR3 length: 16 amino acids. Germline V gives CDR1 SGHRS, CDR2 YFSETQ. V was shortened by 5 bases and J by 0 bases, with 15 bases between the two germline ends. CDR3 nucleotide sequence: TGCGCCAGCAGTATAGCGGAACCGTACTCTGGAAACACCATATATTTT. This translates into CASSIAEPYSGNTIYF.

V is TRBV11-2 and J is TRBJ2-2; TRBD1 agrees at 8 bases. The CDR3 spans 16 residues. Per the germline V gene, CDR1 is SGHAT and CDR2 is FQNNGV. V lost 4 bases and J lost 6; bases outside the gene matches: 10. The CDR3 sequence is CASSSRTGRESGELFF. The CDR3 region has the DNA TGTGCCAGCAGCTCTCGGACAGGGCGGGAATCCGGGGAGCTGTTTTTT.

The genes are TRBV13 and TRBJ2-5; 10 bases are shared with TRBD2. Looked up from germline, CDR1 is PRHDT and CDR2 is FYEKMQ (reference sequence). Trimming took 3 bases from V and 5 from J; bases not matched to a gene: 12. CDR3 length equals 17 residues. The CDR3 reads CASSFGTSGERVETQYF. CDR3 coding DNA: TGTGCCAGCAGCTTTGGTACTAGCGGGGAGCGGGTGGAGACCCAGTACTTC.

The rearrangement joins TRBV28 to TRBJ2-3, with 8 bases fitting TRBD1. Trimming removed 6 bases from V and 2 bases from J; junction bases left unmatched: 7. The CDR3 is 15 residues long. Germline V CDR1 and CDR2: MDHEN, SYDVKM. DNA for the CDR3: TGTGCCAGCAGCCTCCGGGACAGGATCACAGATACGCAGTATTTT. Translating gives CASSLRDRITDTQYF.

The chain combines TRBV15 with TRBJ2-5, with 11 bases fitting TRBD2. Germline trimming cut 8 bases from V and 7 bases from J; bases unmatched to any gene: 3. The CDR3 has 12 amino acids. CDR1 is LNHNV and CDR2 is YYDKDF in the germline V gene (reference sequence). CDR3 nucleotide sequence: TGTGCCACCGGACTAGCGGGTAGGACCCAGTACTTC. As protein: CATGLAGRTQYF.

The J gene is TRBJ1-2, the V gene TRBV7-5; the listed D gene, TRBD1, was not tested against the DNA. TRBV7-5 is annotated as a pseudogene. This CDR3 contains 13 residues. CDR3 sequence (DNA): TGTGCCAGAAGCTTAATACAGAACTATGGCTACACCTTC. It codes for CARSLIQNYGYTF.

This clone has a single count. CDR3 residues: CAWSVLAGVALGTDTQYF. DNA of the CDR3: TGTGCCTGGAGTGTACTTGCGGGAGTTGCACTTGGCACAGATACGCAGTATTTT. V is TRBV30 and J is TRBJ2-3, with 7 bases lining up with TRBD2. The V gene end was trimmed by 0 bases and the J gene end by 1 base; junction bases not matched to a gene: 13. Germline-derived CDR1 and CDR2 are GTSNPN and SVGIG (reference sequence). This CDR3 has 18 residues.

This clone was seen a few times. The V and J genes are TRBV28 and TRBJ2-7; a possible D gene is TRBD1 (6 bases). V was pared by 3 bases and J by 9 bases, with 15 bases between. This CDR3 is 13 amino acids long. Per germline, CDR1 MDHEN and CDR2 SYDVKM. CDR3 nucleotide sequence: TGTGCCAGCAGTTTTATTAACAGGGTGGTGCAGTACTTC. Protein sequence: CASSFINRVVQYF.

CDR3 DNA sequence: TGTGCCAGCAGCCCCCTTACCAGGGGTAGAGGGGAAAAACTGTTTTTT. Translated: CASSPLTRGRGEKLFF. The chain has TRBV5-5 and TRBJ1-4; TRBD1 might be the D (6 bases). Germline V gives CDR1 SGHKS, CDR2 YYEKEE (reference sequence). This CDR3 is built from 16 residues. V was shortened by 4 bases and J by 8 bases, with 21 bases between the two germline ends.

The chain links TRBV28 to TRBJ1-1, with 9 bases aligning to TRBD1. The germline CDR1 and CDR2 sequences are MDHEN and SYDVKM. V gave up 6 bases and J gave up 4 bases; unmatched junction bases: 9. The CDR3 is 15 residues long. DNA of the CDR3: TGTGCCAGCAGGCAACAGGGGGCAGGGAGCACTGAAGCTTTCTTT. Translation: CASRQQGAGSTEAFF.

The rearrangement uses TRBV5-1 and TRBJ2-5, with 7 positions matching TRBD2. V was clipped by 1 base and J by 4 bases; unmatched bases: 10. This CDR3 has 16 residues. Germline CDR1 and CDR2: SGHRS and YFSETQ. The CDR3 DNA is TGCGCCAGCAGCTTGTCTCTAGCGGCTATTCGAGAGACCCAGTACTTC. Encoded protein: CASSLSLAAIRETQYF.

The rearrangement links TRBV6-6 to TRBJ2-7, with no clear D. There are 12 residues in the CDR3. V was clipped by 0 bases and J by 5 bases, with 5 bases between them. Germline V lookup: CDR1 MNHNY, CDR2 SVGAGI (reference sequence). The CDR3 nucleotides read TGTGCCAGCAGTTACTCTCCCAACGAGCAGTACTTC. It translates to CASSYSPNEQYF.

The gene calls are TRBV7-2 and TRBJ2-7; D might be TRBD2 (6 bases). Germline V lookup: CDR1 SGHTA, CDR2 FQGNSA. This CDR3 is 12 amino acids long. The V and J ends lost 4 bases and 6 bases respectively, with 10 bases between them. CDR3 DNA sequence: TGTGCCAGCAGCTCCTCCGGGGGCGAGCAGTACTTC. This sequence encodes CASSSSGGEQYF.

The V gene is TRBV28, the J gene TRBJ2-7; D unclear. The germline gives CDR1 MDHEN, CDR2 SYDVKM. The CDR3 sequence is 16 residues long. V dropped 3 bases and J dropped 3 bases, with 18 bases sitting between them. The CDR3 nucleotides are TGTGCCAGCAGTTTCTCGACGACTTCGTTATTCTACGAGCAGTACTTC. This codes for CASSFSTTSLFYEQYF.

V gene TRBV6-1 combines with J gene TRBJ1-1, with D uncertain. This CDR3 region has 16 residues. In germline, CDR1 is MNHNS, CDR2 SASEGT. Trimming stripped 1 base from V and 5 bases from J, with 17 bases between. In DNA form, the CDR3 reads TGTGCCAGCAGTGAAGAAGAGGGCAGGTCGGGAACTGAAGCTTTCTTT. Its protein is CASSEEEGRSGTEAFF.

The genes are TRBV9 and TRBJ2-1; 7 nucleotides match TRBD2. V gave up 4 bases and J gave up 6 bases; unmatched junction bases: 16. Germline values: CDR1 SGDLS, CDR2 YYNGEE. The CDR3 extends over 17 amino acids. The CDR3 reads CASSPPRVSGSGNEQFF. The CDR3 DNA is TGTGCCAGCAGCCCACCCCGGGTTAGCGGGTCCGGCAATGAGCAGTTCTTC.

V usage is TRBV2 and J usage is TRBJ1-2; 12 bases map to TRBD1. The V gene's germline CDR1 is SNHLY and CDR2 FYNNEI. V was clipped by 2 bases and J by 6 bases; unmatched bases: 4. This CDR3 region has 15 residues. This CDR3 is CASSERDRGRDGYTF. The CDR3 bases are TGTGCCAGCAGTGAAAGGGACAGGGGGCGGGATGGCTACACCTTC.

This clone was picked up a small number of times. V is TRBV10-3 and J is TRBJ1-3; perhaps TRBD1 as D (5 bases). With 7 bases removed from V and 4 bases from J, the gap between germline ends came to 14 bases. Germline CDR1 and CDR2: ENHRY and SYGVKD. This CDR3 has 14 residues. CDR3 DNA sequence: TGTGCCATCACTCATCAGACAGACGGAAACACCATATATTTT. Its translation is CAITHQTDGNTIYF.

This chain uses TRBV30 with TRBJ2-7; 7 bases line up with TRBD1. The CDR3 has 13 amino acids. V shed 2 bases and J 2 bases; nucleotides not matched to a gene: 3. Per the germline V gene, CDR1 is GTSNPN and CDR2 is SVGIG (reference sequence). CDR3 nucleotides: TGTGCCTGGAGTCCGGGGACAGCCTACGAGCAGTACTTC. This gives the protein CAWSPGTAYEQYF. Using reference TRBV30 and TRBJ2-7 for the parts outside the CDR3, the full variable domain is SQTIHQWPATLVQPVGSPLSLECTVEGTSNPNLYWYRQAAGRGLQLLFYSVGIGQISSEVPQNLSASRPQDRQFILSSKKLLLSDSGFYLCAWSPGTAYEQYFGPGTRLTVT.

V and J are TRBV19 and TRBJ1-2; D may be TRBD1 (6 bases). Germline CDR1 LNHDA, CDR2 SQIVND (reference sequence). The ends were cut back, 5 bases at V and 4 bases at J, with 14 bases in the middle. This CDR3 region has 14 residues. CDR3 region: CASSRVGASYGYTF. The CDR3 DNA reads as TGTGCCAGTAGTCGTGTGGGGGCCTCCTATGGCTACACCTTC.

The chain recombines TRBV28 with TRBJ1-4, with 11 bases aligning to TRBD1. V trimming: 6 bases; J trimming: 7 bases; junction bases outside the gene matches: 7. This CDR3 spans 15 amino acids. Germline V gene sequence: CDR1 MDHEN, CDR2 SYDVKM. CDR3 region: CASSSWTGGGEKLFF. For the CDR3, the DNA is TGTGCCAGCAGCTCCTGGACAGGGGGCGGTGAAAAACTGTTTTTT.